This TCR beta chain derives from a study of memory CD4+ T cells and cytomegalovirus serostatus. At the level of the study: Healthy Belgian adult donors included about nine CMV-positive and 24 CMV-negative people. Study-wide findings and caveats: Suggested: most of the CMV-linked TCR signature lies in CD4+ memory cells. CD4+ memory repertoires contained about 40% of the roughly 150 reported CMV TCRbeta sequences. A US-trained random forest predicted CMV serostatus with median AUC 0.91.

About this clone: The antigen remains undetermined.

Germline lookup yields CDR1 MNHNS and CDR2 SASEGT. The CDR3 is 15 residues long. The V and J ends lost 7 bases and 6 bases, in that order; junction bases with no gene match: 15. Data came from immunoSEQ multiplex PCR; TCRdb stores just in-frame clones and leaves some out. The sample yields 85,000 to 100,000 clones, roughly 80% seen once. Single viable CD3+CD4+CD8-CD45RO+ cells were sorted as the memory CD4+ T cells. The sample comprised memory CD4+ T cells from blood. The chain links TRBV6-1 to TRBJ2-7, with 7 bases identical to TRBD2. The source of this sequence is an adult in good health and CMV-seropositive. In DNA, the CDR3 is TGTGCCAGCACCAAAGCGGGATCCCCCTCCACCGAGCAGTACTTC. Encoded protein: CASTKAGSPSTEQYF.